These T cell receptor beta chains were read from a single sample in a study of T cell responses to AZD1222 COVID-19 vaccine. The data were produced by immunoSEQ multiplex PCR, yet TCRdb's version contains in-frame clones alone and is incomplete. The top ten clones hold 8% to 10% of a sample with roughly 110,000 clones, about 90% of them seen once. This sample comprised peripheral blood, obtained 28 days after the second AZD1222 dose. The receptors here all came from an adult who received the AZD1222 COVID-19 vaccine. Both conserved end residues are trimmed from each CDR3.

CDR3 protein,J gene,V gene
ASSLEWRGGLQTQY,TRBJ2-5,TRBV7-9
ASSSFLGLAYEQY,TRBJ2-7,TRBV5-8
ASSSNGGIGNTIY,TRBJ1-3,TRBV28
ASSYLPARGPRSSYNEQF,TRBJ2-1,TRBV6-2/TRBV6-3
SVEDRRNTGELF,TRBJ2-2,TRBV29-1
ASSLDRFTSRHHQETQY,TRBJ2-5,TRBV11-2
ASSLDRAGNTIY,TRBJ1-3,TRBV5-1
ASSLQQGGTEAF,TRBJ1-1,TRBV5-5
AWSAGYNQPQH,TRBJ1-5,TRBV30
ASSDSGEQGGPDTQY,TRBJ2-3,TRBV6-4
ASSQVNSNQPQH,TRBJ1-5,TRBV4-1
ASSLGSGGPGARQY,TRBJ2-7,TRBV7-7
ASRTQHTEAF,TRBJ1-1,TRBV11-2
ASSLTGDSNQPQH,TRBJ1-5,TRBV5-6
SGRSGGGSDEQF,TRBJ2-1,TRBV29-1
ASSQDSTPGGRPEAF,TRBJ1-1,TRBV3-1/TRBV3-2
ASRSGGTAPSPLH,TRBJ1-6,TRBV5-1
ATSRTSGVVETQY,TRBJ2-5,TRBV15
ATGGLAGDNEQF,TRBJ2-1,TRBV24-1
ASSVGGGANTEAF,TRBJ1-1,TRBV9
ASGPQGSGRTEAF,TRBJ1-1,TRBV6-5
ASSIFGLSGNTIY,TRBJ1-3,TRBV19